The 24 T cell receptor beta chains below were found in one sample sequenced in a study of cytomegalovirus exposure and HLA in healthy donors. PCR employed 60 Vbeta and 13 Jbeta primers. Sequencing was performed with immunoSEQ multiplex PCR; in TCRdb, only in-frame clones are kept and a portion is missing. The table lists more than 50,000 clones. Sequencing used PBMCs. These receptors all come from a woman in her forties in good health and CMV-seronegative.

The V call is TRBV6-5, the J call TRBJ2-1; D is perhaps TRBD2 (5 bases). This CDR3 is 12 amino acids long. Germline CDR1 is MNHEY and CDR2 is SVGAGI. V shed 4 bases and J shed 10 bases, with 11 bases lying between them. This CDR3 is CASSFRTGEQFF. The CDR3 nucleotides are TGTGCCAGCAGTTTCCGGACTGGCGAGCAGTTCTTC.

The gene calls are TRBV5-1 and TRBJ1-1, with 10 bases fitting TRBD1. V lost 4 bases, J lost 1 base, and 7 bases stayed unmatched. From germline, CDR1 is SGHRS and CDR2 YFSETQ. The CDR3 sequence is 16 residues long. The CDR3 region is CASSIGTGVGNTEAFF. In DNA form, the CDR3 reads TGCGCCAGCAGCATAGGGACAGGGGTCGGGAACACTGAAGCTTTCTTT.

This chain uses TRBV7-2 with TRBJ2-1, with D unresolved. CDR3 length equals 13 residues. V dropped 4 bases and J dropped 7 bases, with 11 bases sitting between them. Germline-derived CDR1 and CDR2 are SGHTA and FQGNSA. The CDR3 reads CASSSTPGNEQFF. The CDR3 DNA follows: TGTGCCAGCAGCTCCACACCTGGTAATGAGCAGTTCTTC.

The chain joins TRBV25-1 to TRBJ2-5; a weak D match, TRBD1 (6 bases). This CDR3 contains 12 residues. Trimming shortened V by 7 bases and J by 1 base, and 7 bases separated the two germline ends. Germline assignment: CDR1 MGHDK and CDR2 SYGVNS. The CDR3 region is CASNRAQETQYF. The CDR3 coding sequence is TGTGCCAGCAACAGGGCCCAAGAGACCCAGTACTTC.

For the CDR3, the DNA is TGTGCCAGCAGTGTTACAGGAAACTCTGGAAACACCATATATTTT. Encoded protein: CASSVTGNSGNTIYF. The chain recombines TRBV2 with TRBJ1-3; maybe TRBD1 (5 bases). Germline lookup yields CDR1 SNHLY and CDR2 FYNNEI. The CDR3 has 15 residues. Trimming cost V 4 bases and J 0 bases, with 10 bases left between them.

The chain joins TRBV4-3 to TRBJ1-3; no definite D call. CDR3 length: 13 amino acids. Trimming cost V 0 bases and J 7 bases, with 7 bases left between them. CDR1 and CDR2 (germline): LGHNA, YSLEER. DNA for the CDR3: TGCGCCAGCAGCCAAGATCGGGTGAACACCATATATTTT. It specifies CASSQDRVNTIYF.

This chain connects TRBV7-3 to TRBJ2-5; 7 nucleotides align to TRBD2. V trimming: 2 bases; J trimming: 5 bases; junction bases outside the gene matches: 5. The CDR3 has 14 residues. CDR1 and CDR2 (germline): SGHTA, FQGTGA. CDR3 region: CASSLSGGEETQYF. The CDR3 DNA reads TGTGCCAGCAGCTTATCGGGGGGAGAGGAGACCCAGTACTTC.

The CDR3 DNA follows: TGTGCCAGTAGTCCTAATGCGGATCAGCCCCAGCATTTT. This sequence encodes CASSPNADQPQHF. The chain employs TRBV19 and TRBJ1-5; D gene unclear. The CDR3 is made up of 13 amino acids. V was clipped by 5 bases and J by 5 bases, with 10 bases between them. Germline-derived CDR1 and CDR2 are LNHDA and SQIVND (reference sequence).

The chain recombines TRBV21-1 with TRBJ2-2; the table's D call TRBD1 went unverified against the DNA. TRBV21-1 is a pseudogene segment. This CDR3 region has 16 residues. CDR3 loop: CASSKGQGTFTGELFF. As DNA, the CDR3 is TGTGCCAGCAGCAAAGGACAGGGTACGTTCACCGGGGAGCTGTTTTTT.

The CDR3 DNA follows: TGTGCCAGCAGCCAAGATCCTAGCTCCTACGAGCAGTACTTC. Amino acids: CASSQDPSSYEQYF. The chain combines TRBV14 with TRBJ2-7, with D uncertain. Trimming stripped 0 bases from V and 0 bases from J, with 6 bases between. CDR3 length: 14 amino acids. Germline CDR1 and CDR2: SGHDN and FVKESK.

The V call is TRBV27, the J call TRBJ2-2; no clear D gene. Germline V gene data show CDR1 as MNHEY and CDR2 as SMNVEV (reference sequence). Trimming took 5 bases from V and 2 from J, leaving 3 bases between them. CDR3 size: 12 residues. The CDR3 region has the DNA TGTGCCAGCAGTCTTAACACCGGGGAGCTGTTTTTT. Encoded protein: CASSLNTGELFF.

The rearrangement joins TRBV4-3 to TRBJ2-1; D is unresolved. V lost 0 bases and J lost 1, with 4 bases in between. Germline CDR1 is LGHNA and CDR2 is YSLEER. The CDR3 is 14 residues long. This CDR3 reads CASSQDRSYNEQFF. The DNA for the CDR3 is TGCGCCAGCAGCCAAGACCGGTCCTACAATGAGCAGTTCTTC.

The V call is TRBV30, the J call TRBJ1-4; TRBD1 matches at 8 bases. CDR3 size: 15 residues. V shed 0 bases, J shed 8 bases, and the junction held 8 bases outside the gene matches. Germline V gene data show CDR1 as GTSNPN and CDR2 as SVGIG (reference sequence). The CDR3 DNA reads TGTGCCTGGAGTGTACGCAGGGGGCCCGCCGAAAAACTGTTTTTT. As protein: CAWSVRRGPAEKLFF. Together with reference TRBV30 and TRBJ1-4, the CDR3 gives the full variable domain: SQTIHQWPATLVQPVGSPLSLECTVEGTSNPNLYWYRQAAGRGLQLLFYSVGIGQISSEVPQNLSASRPQDRQFILSSKKLLLSDSGFYLCAWSVRRGPAEKLFFGSGTQLSVL.

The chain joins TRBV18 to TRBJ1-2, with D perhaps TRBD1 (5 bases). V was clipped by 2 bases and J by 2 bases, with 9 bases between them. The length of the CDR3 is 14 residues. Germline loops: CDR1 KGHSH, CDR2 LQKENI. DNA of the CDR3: TGTGCCAGCTCACCAGGGGCAGGGAACTATGGCTACACCTTC. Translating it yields CASSPGAGNYGYTF.

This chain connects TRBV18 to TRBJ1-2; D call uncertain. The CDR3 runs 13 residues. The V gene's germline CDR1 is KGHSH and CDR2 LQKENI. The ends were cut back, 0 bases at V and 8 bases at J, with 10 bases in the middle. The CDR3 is CASSPPVREGYTF. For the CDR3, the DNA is TGTGCCAGCTCACCACCGGTCCGGGAGGGCTACACCTTC.

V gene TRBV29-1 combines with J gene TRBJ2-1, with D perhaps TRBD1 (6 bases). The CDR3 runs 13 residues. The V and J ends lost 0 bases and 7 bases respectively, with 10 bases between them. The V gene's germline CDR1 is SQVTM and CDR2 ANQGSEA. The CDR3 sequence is CSVEENQGNEQFF. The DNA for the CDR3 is TGCAGCGTTGAAGAGAACCAGGGGAATGAGCAGTTCTTC.

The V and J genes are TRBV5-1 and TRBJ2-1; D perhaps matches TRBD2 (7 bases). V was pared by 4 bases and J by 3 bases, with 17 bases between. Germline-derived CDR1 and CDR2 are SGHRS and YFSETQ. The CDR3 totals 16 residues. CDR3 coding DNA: TGCGCCAGCAGCCCAAGGGGGGAGGGCATCTACAATGAGCAGTTCTTC. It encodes CASSPRGEGIYNEQFF.

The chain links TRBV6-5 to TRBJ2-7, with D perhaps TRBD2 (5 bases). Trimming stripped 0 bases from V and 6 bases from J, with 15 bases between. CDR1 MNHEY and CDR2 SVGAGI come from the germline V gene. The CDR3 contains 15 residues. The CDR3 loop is CASSYSDPAVGEQYF. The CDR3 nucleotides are TGTGCCAGCAGTTACTCGGACCCAGCGGTGGGCGAGCAGTACTTC.

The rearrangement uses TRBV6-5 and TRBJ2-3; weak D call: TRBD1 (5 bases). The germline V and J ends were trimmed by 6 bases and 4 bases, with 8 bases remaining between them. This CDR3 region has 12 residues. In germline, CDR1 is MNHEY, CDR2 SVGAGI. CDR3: CASRGPSDTQYF. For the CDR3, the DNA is TGTGCCAGCAGGGGGCCTTCAGATACGCAGTATTTT.

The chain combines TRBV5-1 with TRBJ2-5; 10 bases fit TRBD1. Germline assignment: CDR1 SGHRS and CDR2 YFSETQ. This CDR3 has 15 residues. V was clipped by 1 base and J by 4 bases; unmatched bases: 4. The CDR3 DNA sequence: TGCGCCAGCAGCTTGTCAGGGACAGGGGTAGAGACCCAGTACTTC. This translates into CASSLSGTGVETQYF.

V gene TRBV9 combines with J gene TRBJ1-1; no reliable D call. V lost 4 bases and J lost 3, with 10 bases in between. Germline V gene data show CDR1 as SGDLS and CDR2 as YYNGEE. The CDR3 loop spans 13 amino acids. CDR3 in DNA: TGTGCCAGCAGCAGGGAGTCTTACACTGAAGCTTTCTTT. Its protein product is CASSRESYTEAFF.

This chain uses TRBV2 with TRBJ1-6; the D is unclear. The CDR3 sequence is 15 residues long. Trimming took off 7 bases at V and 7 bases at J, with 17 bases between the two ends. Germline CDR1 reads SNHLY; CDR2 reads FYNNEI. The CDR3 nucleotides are TGTGCCAGCACCCCGGGATACACGGGGAATTCACCCCTCCACTTT. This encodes CASTPGYTGNSPLHF.

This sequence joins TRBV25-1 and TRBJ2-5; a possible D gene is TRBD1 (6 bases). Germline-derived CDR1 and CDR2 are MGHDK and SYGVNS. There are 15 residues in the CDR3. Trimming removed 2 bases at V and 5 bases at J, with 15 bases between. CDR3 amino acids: CASSEPMGAGETQYF. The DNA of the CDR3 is TGTGCCAGCAGTGAACCGATGGGGGCTGGGGAGACCCAGTACTTC.

Written as DNA, the CDR3 is TGCGCCAGCAGCCAAGACCGGGTCGTGGGACTACGACAAGAGACCCAGTACTTC. The encoded protein is CASSQDRVVGLRQETQYF. The chain combines TRBV4-3 with TRBJ2-5; 7 positions agree with TRBD2. Looked up from germline, CDR1 is LGHNA and CDR2 is YSLEER. Trimming took 0 bases from V and 2 from J; bases not matched to a gene: 12. The CDR3 spans 18 residues.